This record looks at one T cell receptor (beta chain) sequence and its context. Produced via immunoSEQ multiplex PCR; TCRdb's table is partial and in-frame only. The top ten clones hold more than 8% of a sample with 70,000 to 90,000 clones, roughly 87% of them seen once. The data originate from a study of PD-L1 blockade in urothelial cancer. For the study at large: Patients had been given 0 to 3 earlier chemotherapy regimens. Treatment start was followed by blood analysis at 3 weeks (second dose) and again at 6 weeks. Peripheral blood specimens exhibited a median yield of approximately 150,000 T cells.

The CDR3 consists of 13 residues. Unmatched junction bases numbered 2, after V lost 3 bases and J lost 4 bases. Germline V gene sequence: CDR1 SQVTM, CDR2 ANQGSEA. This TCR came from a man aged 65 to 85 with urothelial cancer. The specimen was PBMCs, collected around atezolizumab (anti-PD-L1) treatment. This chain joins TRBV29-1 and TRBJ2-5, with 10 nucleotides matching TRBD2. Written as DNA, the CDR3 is TGCAGCGTTGATTCTAGCGGGGGAGAGACCCAGTACTTC. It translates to CSVDSSGGETQYF. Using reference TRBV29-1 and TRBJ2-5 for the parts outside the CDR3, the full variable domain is SAVISQKPSRDICQRGTSLTIQCQVDSQVTMMFWYRQQPGQSLTLIATANQGSEATYESGFVIDKFPISRPNLTFSTLTVSNMSPEDSSIYLCSVDSSGGETQYFGPGTRLLVL.